Detailed here is one TCR beta chain. In this sample, this clone turned up once. Its antigen remains unidentified. No base-level quality is on record; no much larger clone is a single base apart. Trimmed from V: 5 bases; trimmed from J: 3 bases; junction bases lacking a gene match: 3. Counted from cysteine to phenylalanine, this CDR3 has 16 amino acids. Of the read, only the CDR3 DNA is kept; its 48 bases are in frame from base 1. CDR1 and CDR2 (SNHLY, FYNNEI) derive from the germline V gene. This record comes from a study of blood T cell repertoires in COVID-19 (dated by TCRdb to 2018 to 2020). Background on the whole study: The collaborator samples originated in the United States, Italy and Spain and spanned the acute and convalescent phases of COVID-19. The material from the prospective study consisted of cDNA or gDNA derived from T cells, B-cell-depleted T cells, or PBMCs. The dataset comprised deeply sampled blood TCRbeta repertoires from subjects exposed to, actively infected with, or recovered from COVID-19. The repertoires were released in a freely available public database intended as a resource for research on the immune response to SARS-CoV-2. The samples were drawn from two sources: the first 160 participants of the ongoing ImmuneRACE study, and approximately 1,300 subjects contributed by 6 global collaborators. The sample metadata nearly always contained a de-identified subject ID, COVID-19 status, age in years and sex. Where available, HLA class I and class II types were obtained from metadata supplied by the sample provider rather than from assay-based typing. Broad study findings and their caveats: Clinical and demographic metadata were provided uncurated, with the amount varying by source and participant.

Enrolling through a virtual design, the prospective study's participants ranged in age from roughly 18 to 100 years and lived across more than 20 United States geographic areas. In the prospective study, cohorts were assigned on the basis of participant-reported clinical history obtained from a screening survey and a study questionnaire. Each participant in the prospective study had whole blood, serum and a nasopharyngeal or oropharyngeal swab collected by mobile phlebotomists. Participants in the prospective study had the option to provide additional blood draws and questionnaires over a 2-month period. Before DNA extraction, blood samples from the prospective study were shipped at room temperature or frozen. The immunoSEQ Assay, a bias-controlled multiplex PCR, was used to amplify TCRbeta CDR3 regions from genomic DNA. As for the original processing: The number of nucleated cells in each sample was estimated by amplification of reference gene primers within the assay. Sequence reads were collapsed and filtered to measure the absolute abundance of every unique TCRbeta CDR3 rearrangement. For each sample, productive Simpson clonality was calculated as the square root of Simpson's diversity index across productive rearrangements. In its TCRdb copy, this immuneACCESS table keeps in-frame sequences only and misses some clones. Where compared with another copy, unresolved V genes explain less than half of these, and the others have no known cause. The DNA gave D and trimming, while V, J and clone size come from that table. The table for this sample lists roughly 280,000 clones; 70% to 90% of them were counted only once. Roughly 4.3% of the sample is held by the ten biggest clonotypes.

The sample was PBMCs or T cells enriched from blood (not recorded which). The receptor was isolated from a woman in her 30s with acute COVID-19. Recombination connected TRBV2 to TRBJ2-3; 15 of the junction bases match TRBD2. The CDR3 here reads CASSRTSGRATDTQYF. The DNA is TGTGCCAGCAGTAGGACTAGCGGGAGGGCTACAGATACGCAGTATTTT.